The 8 T cell receptor beta chains in this list originate from one sample, sequenced in a study of CD8+CD57+ T cells in acquired aplastic anemia (dated by TCRdb to 2016 to 2019). Patients chosen for sequencing had shown expansion of CD8+CD57+ cells by flow cytometry. The data were produced on an Illumina HiSeq 2000. Genomic DNA was used as template for profiling of TCR beta VDJ combinations and CDR3 sequences. In TCRdb, the public reads were trimmed at Q25 with fastp and aligned with MiXCR, with productive beta chains retained. Entries are consolidated by CDR3 protein sequence, retaining the most common genes and DNA. Recorded for this sample are around 130,000 distinct CDR3 sequences; 45% to 60% of them occurred a single time. The top ten clones comprise under 35% of the sample. Sequencing used sorted CD4+, CD8+, or CD8+CD57+ T cells (not recorded which) from PBMCs. These receptors came from a human donor with aplastic anemia.

The chain has TRBV30 and TRBJ1-2; 12 nucleotides agree with TRBD1. Germline V lookup: CDR1 GTSNPN, CDR2 SVGIG (reference sequence). V lost 7 bases to trimming and J lost 4 bases; unmatched junction nucleotides: 10. CDR3 size: 15 residues. The chain's CDR3 is CAYIPGQGAFYGYTF. The CDR3 nucleotides read TGTGCCTACATACCGGGACAGGGGGCGTTCTATGGCTACACCTTC.

This rearrangement joins TRBV25-1 to TRBJ2-1; no firm D call. Between the trimmed V and J ends, which lost 5 bases and 3 bases, there was a span of 14 bases. The CDR3 runs 15 residues. Germline V lookup: CDR1 MGHDK, CDR2 SYGVNS. CDR3 nucleotides: TGTGCCAGCAGTCCTGACTCGTCTAGCTACAATGAGCAGTTCTTC. It codes for CASSPDSSSYNEQFF.

The chain couples TRBV4-3 to TRBJ2-7, with D possibly called TRBD1 or TRBD2 (5 bases each). CDR1 and CDR2 (germline): LGHNA, YSLEER. V was trimmed by 3 bases and J by 4 bases, leaving 19 bases between them. This CDR3 comprises 16 residues. The CDR3 spells CASSHAGTPYWYEQYF. The CDR3 coding sequence is TGCGCCAGCAGCCATGCCGGGACCCCATACTGGTACGAGCAGTACTTC.

Points on this clonotype: With a much larger clone just one base away, this may be a read error. The chain links TRBV24-1 to TRBJ2-3; D remains unclear. V was shortened by 6 bases and J by 6 bases, with 12 bases between the two germline ends. CDR3 length: 13 residues. Germline CDR1 KGHDR, CDR2 SFDVKD. The CDR3 loop reads CATSLSRVDTQYF. The CDR3 bases are TGTGCCACCAGTTTGTCCCGTGTGGATACGCAGTATTTT.

This chain connects TRBV2 to TRBJ1-2; no clear D gene. V was cut by 7 bases and J by 8 bases, with 11 bases left in between. Germline loops: CDR1 SNHLY, CDR2 FYNNEI. CDR3 length: 11 amino acids. CDR3 bases: TGTGCCAGCAACCCCCCGACGGGCTACACCTTC. Its translation is CASNPPTGYTF.

Comments on this clonotype: One end of the junction fails to match germline, which may point to a read error. This sequence joins TRBV7-7 and TRBJ2-7; 7 nucleotides line up with TRBD2. The J call may be faulty, since TRBJ2-1 better matches the DNA end. This CDR3 is 15 amino acids long. Germline V gene lookup returns CDR1 SSHAT and CDR2 FNYEAQ (reference sequence). The CDR3: CATSPNRRETDEQFF. As DNA, the CDR3 is TGTGCCACCAGCCCCAATCGGCGGGAGACGGATGAGCAGTTCTTC.

Regarding this clonotype: One junction end does not reproduce the germline sequence, and a read error may be involved. The chain employs TRBV29-1 and TRBJ2-5; 10 positions match TRBD2. Germline loops: CDR1 SQVTM, CDR2 ANQGSEA. CDR3 length: 14 amino acids. The CDR3 nucleotides read TGCAGCGTCCGAGCGGGGGGGTACCAAGAGACCCAGTACTTT. Encoded protein: CSVRAGGYQETQYF.

This rearrangement joins TRBV19 to TRBJ2-1; 9 bases align to TRBD2. The germline V gene encodes CDR1 LNHDA and CDR2 SQIVND (reference sequence). V dropped 5 bases and J dropped 6; count of bases not matched to a gene: 2. CDR3 length equals 13 residues. The CDR3 sequence: CASSPSGTNEQFF. In DNA form, the CDR3 reads TGTGCCAGTAGTCCTAGCGGGACCAATGAGCAGTTCTTC.